Below are 13 T cell receptor beta chains sequenced from a single sample in a study of OX40 agonist ivuxolimab in advanced cancers. Clones were read by immunoSEQ multiplex PCR, and TCRdb kept only the in-frame ones, dropping some. The sample holds tens of thousands of clones, about 93% seen once. This material consisted of CD4+ or CD8+ T cells sorted from blood, taken in a trial of the OX40 agonist ivuxolimab. Receptors were obtained from an adult with an advanced solid tumor such as melanoma, head and neck, liver or kidney cancer.

The chain joins TRBV5-4 to TRBJ2-7; D unresolved. Looked up from germline, CDR1 is SGHNT and CDR2 is YYREEE (reference sequence). V was clipped by 4 bases and J by 4 bases, with 15 bases between them. The CDR3 totals 14 residues. The DNA of the CDR3 is TGTGCCAGCAGCCTCAAAGTAGGTGGTTACGAGCAGTACTTC. Protein sequence: CASSLKVGGYEQYF.

The chain links TRBV28 to TRBJ2-5; no clear D. Trimming left V 5 bases short and J 4 bases short, with 14 bases between. Germline assignment: CDR1 MDHEN and CDR2 SYDVKM. This CDR3 contains 14 residues. CDR3 nucleotides: TGTGCCAGCAGTCCCACCGGGCTGGCAGAGACCCAGTACTTC. Translating it yields CASSPTGLAETQYF.

The chain combines TRBV9 with TRBJ2-7; D not certain. Between the trimmed V and J ends, which lost 5 bases and 6 bases, there was a span of 18 bases. Germline V lookup: CDR1 SGDLS, CDR2 YYNGEE. The CDR3 spans 14 residues. The CDR3 region is CASRSTLNFPEQYF. In DNA, the CDR3 is TGTGCCAGCAGGTCGACCCTAAATTTCCCCGAGCAGTACTTC. The full variable domain, with the rest looked up from reference TRBV9 and TRBJ2-7, is DSGVTQTPKHLITATGQRVTLRCSPRSGDLSVYWYQQSLDQGLQFLIQYYNGEERAKGNILERFSAQQFPDLHSELNLSSLELGDSALYFCASRSTLNFPEQYFGPGTRLTVT.

The chain couples TRBV27 to TRBJ2-1; 9 bases match TRBD1. CDR3 length: 16 amino acids. The J segment lost 0 bases and the V segment lost 7 bases, leaving 7 bases of the junction unmatched. Germline CDR1 reads MNHEY; CDR2 reads SMNVEV (reference sequence). The CDR3 DNA reads TGTGCCAGCATCCCCGGGACAGGGAGCTCCTACAATGAGCAGTTCTTC. Translation: CASIPGTGSSYNEQFF.

The chain has TRBV21-1 and TRBJ2-2; the listed D gene, TRBD2, was not tested against the DNA. TRBV21-1 is reported as a pseudogene. This CDR3 region has 17 residues. CDR3 sequence: CASSKEEVPGEDGELFF. DNA of the CDR3: TGTGCCAGCAGCAAAGAGGAGGTACCGGGAGAAGACGGGGAGCTGTTTTTT.

The chain recombines TRBV5-1 with TRBJ2-2, with 7 bases lining up with TRBD1. CDR3 length: 15 residues. J was trimmed by 7 bases and V by 1 base; bases with no gene match: 7. In germline, CDR1 is SGHRS, CDR2 YFSETQ. The CDR3 reads CASSLTGDFGGELFF. The DNA for the CDR3 is TGCGCCAGCAGCTTGACAGGGGATTTTGGCGGGGAGCTGTTTTTT.

This clone has just one count. The V and J genes are TRBV5-6 and TRBJ2-3; D is possibly TRBD1 (5 bases). CDR1 is SGHDT and CDR2 is YYEEEE in the germline V gene. Trimming removed 3 bases from V and 5 bases from J, with 16 bases in between. CDR3 length: 15 residues. The CDR3 DNA sequence: TGTGCCAGCAGCTATCCAGTGGGGCTGGTAGATACGCAGTATTTT. This gives the protein CASSYPVGLVDTQYF.

This chain links TRBV11-2 with TRBJ1-2; 8 bases are a match to TRBD1. The germline gives CDR1 SGHAT, CDR2 FQNNGV. The V gene end was trimmed by 0 bases and the J gene end by 2 bases; junction bases not matched to a gene: 5. The CDR3 contains 16 residues. The CDR3 reads CASSLDPQGANYGYTF. CDR3 DNA: TGTGCCAGCAGCTTAGATCCCCAGGGGGCGAACTATGGCTACACCTTC. The entire variable domain, with the rest obtained from reference TRBV11-2 and TRBJ1-2, is as follows: EAGVAQSPRYKIIEKRQSVAFWCNPISGHATLYWYQQILGQGPKLLIQFQNNGVVDDSQLPKDRFSAERLKGVDSTLKIQPAKLEDSAVYLCASSLDPQGANYGYTFGSGTRLTVV.

The chain is built from TRBV4-1 and TRBJ2-7, with 11 bases fitting TRBD2. The germline gives CDR1 MGHRA, CDR2 YSYEKL. Trimming removed 1 base from V and 4 bases from J; junction bases left unmatched: 0. This CDR3 comprises 14 residues. CDR3 amino acids: CASSQGLAGYEQYF. In nucleotides, the CDR3 is TGCGCCAGCAGCCAAGGACTAGCGGGATACGAGCAGTACTTC.

This clone was recorded once. The chain links TRBV30 to TRBJ2-7; the D is unclear. CDR1 GTSNPN and CDR2 SVGIG come from the germline V gene (reference sequence). The CDR3 totals 12 residues. V lost 1 base and J lost 1, with 5 bases in between. CDR3 bases: TGTGCCTGGAGTGCCGGATCCTACGAGCAGTACTTC. Protein product: CAWSAGSYEQYF.

The chain links TRBV30 to TRBJ1-2, with no clear D. Trimming took 4 bases from V and 4 from J, leaving 10 bases between them. The germline CDR1 and CDR2 sequences are GTSNPN and SVGIG (reference sequence). The CDR3 sequence is 12 residues long. The CDR3 protein is CAWTPGSYGYTF. The DNA of the CDR3 is TGTGCCTGGACCCCGGGCAGCTATGGCTACACCTTC.

The rearrangement uses TRBV9 and TRBJ1-1, with D uncertain. The CDR3 consists of 17 residues. Trimming cost V 4 bases and J 0 bases, with 19 bases left between them. Germline CDR1 is SGDLS and CDR2 is YYNGEE. DNA for the CDR3: TGTGCCAGCAGCTCAAGGATAGAGGTTCCTATGAACACTGAAGCTTTCTTT. It is translated as CASSSRIEVPMNTEAFF.

V and J are TRBV28 and TRBJ2-2, with TRBD1 as a possible D gene (5 bases). Trimming removed 2 bases from V and 4 bases from J, with 8 bases in between. The germline CDR1 and CDR2 sequences are MDHEN and SYDVKM. This CDR3 is 14 amino acids long. CDR3 coding DNA: TGTGCCAGCAGTTTAGGGGCTGGCACCGGGGAGCTGTTTTTT. Translation: CASSLGAGTGELFF.